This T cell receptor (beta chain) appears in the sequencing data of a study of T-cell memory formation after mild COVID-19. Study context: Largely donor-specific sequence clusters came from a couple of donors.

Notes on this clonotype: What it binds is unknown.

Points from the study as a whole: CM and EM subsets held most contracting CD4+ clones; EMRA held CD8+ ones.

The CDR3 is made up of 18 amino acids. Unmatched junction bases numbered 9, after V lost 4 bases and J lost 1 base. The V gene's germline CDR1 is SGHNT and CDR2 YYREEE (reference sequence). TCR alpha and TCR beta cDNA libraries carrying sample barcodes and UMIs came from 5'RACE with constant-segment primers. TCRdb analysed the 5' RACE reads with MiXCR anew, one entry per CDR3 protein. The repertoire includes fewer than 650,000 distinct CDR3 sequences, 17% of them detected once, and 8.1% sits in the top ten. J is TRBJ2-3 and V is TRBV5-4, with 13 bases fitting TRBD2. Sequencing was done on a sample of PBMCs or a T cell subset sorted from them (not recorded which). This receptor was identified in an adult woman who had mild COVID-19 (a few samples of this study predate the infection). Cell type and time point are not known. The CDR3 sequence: CASSPTSGGALRTDTQYF. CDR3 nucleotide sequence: TGTGCCAGCAGCCCAACTAGCGGGGGGGCCCTTCGCACAGATACGCAGTATTTT.